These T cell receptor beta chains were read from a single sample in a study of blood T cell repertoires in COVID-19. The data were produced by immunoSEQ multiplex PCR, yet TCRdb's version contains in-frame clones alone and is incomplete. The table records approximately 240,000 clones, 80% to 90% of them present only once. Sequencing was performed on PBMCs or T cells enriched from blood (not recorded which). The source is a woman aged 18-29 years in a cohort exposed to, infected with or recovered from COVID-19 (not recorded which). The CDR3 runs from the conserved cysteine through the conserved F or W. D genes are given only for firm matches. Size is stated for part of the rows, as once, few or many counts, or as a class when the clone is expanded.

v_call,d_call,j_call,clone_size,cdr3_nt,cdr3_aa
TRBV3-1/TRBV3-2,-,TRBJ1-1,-,TGTGCCAGCAGCCAAACCCAGGGCGCCCCTGTGAACACTGAAGCTTTCTTT,CASSQTQGAPVNTEAFF
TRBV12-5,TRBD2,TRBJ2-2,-,TGTGCTAGTGGTTCGACCCTAGCGGGAGGGTACGTCACCGGGGAGCTGTTTTTT,CASGSTLAGGYVTGELFF
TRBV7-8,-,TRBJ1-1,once,TGTGCCAGCAGCAACAACCGGGGGGAGATGCCGGTATCGCCAACGGCTTTCTTT,CASSNNRGEMPVSPTAFF
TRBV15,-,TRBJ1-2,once,TGTGCCACCAGCAGAGAGTCAGCTAACTATGGCTACACCTTC,CATSRESANYGYTF
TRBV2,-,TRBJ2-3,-,TGTGCCAGCAGCGAACTAAGCCGGGCAGATACGCAGTATTTT,CASSELSRADTQYF
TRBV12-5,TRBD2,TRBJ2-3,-,TGTGCTAGTGGACTAGCGGGGATTTCAGATACGCAGTATTTT,CASGLAGISDTQYF
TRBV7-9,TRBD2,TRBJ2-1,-,TGTGCCAGCAGCCCCCGGCGAGGGACTAGCGGGAGCTCCTACAATGAGCAGTTCTTC,CASSPRRGTSGSSYNEQFF
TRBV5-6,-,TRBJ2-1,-,TGTGCCAGCAGCTTGGGATGGACAGTTATGAACAATGAGCAGTTCTTC,CASSLGWTVMNNEQFF
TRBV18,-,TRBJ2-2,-,TGTGCCAGCTCACTCCTGAGTAGCGGGGAGCTGTTTTTT,CASSLLSSGELFF
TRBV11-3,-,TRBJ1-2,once,TGTGCCAGCAGCTTAAAGACAGGCCCCTATGGCTACACCTTC,CASSLKTGPYGYTF
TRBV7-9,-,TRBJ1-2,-,TGTGCCAGCAGCTTAGGGAGGGGCGTCAACTATGGCTACACCTTC,CASSLGRGVNYGYTF
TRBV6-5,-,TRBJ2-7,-,TGTGCCAGCAGTTACTCGGGACTTGGGTACGAGCAGTACTTC,CASSYSGLGYEQYF
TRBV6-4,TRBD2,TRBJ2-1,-,TGTGCCACCGGTCTGGGGGGGAATGAGCAGTTCTTC,CATGLGGNEQFF
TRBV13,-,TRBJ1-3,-,TGTGCCAGCAGCTTGGGCAGGCCAATCTCTGGAAACACCATATATTTT,CASSLGRPISGNTIYF
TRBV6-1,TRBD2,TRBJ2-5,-,TGTGCCAGCAGTGAAGCGCTAGCGGGGGGCAGGGAGACCCAGTACTTC,CASSEALAGGRETQYF
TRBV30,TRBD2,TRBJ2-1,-,TGTGCCTGGAGGCGACTAGCGGGAGAAAATGAGCAGTTCTTC,CAWRRLAGENEQFF
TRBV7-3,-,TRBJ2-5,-,TGTGCCAGCAGCTTCCAGGGAGGAGGGGTCCAAGAGACCCAGTACTTC,CASSFQGGGVQETQYF
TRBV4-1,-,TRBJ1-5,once,TGCGCCAGCAGCCAAGATTGGACAGTGAATCAGCCCCAGCATTTT,CASSQDWTVNQPQHF
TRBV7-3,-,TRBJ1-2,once,TGTGCCAGCAGCTCCGGACAGATTAACTATGGCTACACCTTC,CASSSGQINYGYTF
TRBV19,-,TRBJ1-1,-,TGTGCCAGTAGTATATCGGAGGGGACTGAAGCTTTCTTT,CASSISEGTEAFF
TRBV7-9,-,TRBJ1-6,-,TGTGCCAGCAGCCGACGGCGACAGAGCGACCAAAATTCACCCCTCCACTTT,CASSRRRQSDQNSPLHF
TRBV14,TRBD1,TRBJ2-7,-,TGTGCCAGCAGCCAAGGACAGGGCCCCTACGAGCAGTACTTC,CASSQGQGPYEQYF
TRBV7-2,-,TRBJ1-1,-,TGTGCCAGCAGCTTAGAACACAGGGTGAACACTGAAGCTTTCTTT,CASSLEHRVNTEAFF
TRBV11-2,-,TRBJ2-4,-,TGTGCCAGCAGTAACGTTGGCCAGGGCCGAGCCAAAAACATTCAGTACTTC,CASSNVGQGRAKNIQYF
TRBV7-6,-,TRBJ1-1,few,TGTGCCAGCAGCTTAGCACCTGGGGCAGGGACTGAAGCTTTCTTT,CASSLAPGAGTEAFF
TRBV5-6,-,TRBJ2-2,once,TGTGCCAGCAGCTTGTTAGGCGGAAGCCCGAACACCGGGGAGCTGTTTTTT,CASSLLGGSPNTGELFF
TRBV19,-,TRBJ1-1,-,TGTGCCAGTAAGCTAGGCATGAACACTGAAGCTTTCTTT,CASKLGMNTEAFF
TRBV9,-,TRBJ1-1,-,TGTGCCAGCAGTCCGGGGAGGAACACTGAAGCTTTCTTT,CASSPGRNTEAFF
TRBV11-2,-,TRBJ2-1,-,TGTGCCAGCAGCTTCGACACTTACAATGAGCAGTTCTTC,CASSFDTYNEQFF
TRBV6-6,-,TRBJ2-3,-,TGTGCCAGCAGTTCGACTACAGATACGCAGTATTTT,CASSSTTDTQYF
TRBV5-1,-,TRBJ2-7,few,TGCGCCAGCAGCTTGGCACTAGCCAAGTCCGACGAGCAGTACTTC,CASSLALAKSDEQYF
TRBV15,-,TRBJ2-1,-,TGTGCCACCAGTGACAAGCAAACCTACAATGAGCAGTTCTTC,CATSDKQTYNEQFF
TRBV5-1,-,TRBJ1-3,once,TGCGCCAGCAGCCCCCAGGGAGGGGAGAGCTCTGGAAACACCATATATTTT,CASSPQGGESSGNTIYF
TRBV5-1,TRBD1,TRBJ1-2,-,TGCGCCAGCAGCTTGACAGGGGCGAACCTCTATGGCTACACCTTC,CASSLTGANLYGYTF
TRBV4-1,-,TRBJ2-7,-,TGCGCCAGCAGCCAGGGACTTAGCCCAGGCGAGCAGTACTTC,CASSQGLSPGEQYF
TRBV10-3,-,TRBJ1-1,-,TGTGCCACCCAACCGACAGGAACTGTCACTGAAGCTTTCTTT,CATQPTGTVTEAFF
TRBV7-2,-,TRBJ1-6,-,TGTGCCAGCAGCTCCCTGGGGGGCTCCTATAATTCACCCCTCCACTTT,CASSSLGGSYNSPLHF
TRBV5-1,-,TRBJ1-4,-,TGCGCCAGCAGCCCTGAAATCCGGGAGCGAGGAGAAAAACTGTTTTTT,CASSPEIRERGEKLFF
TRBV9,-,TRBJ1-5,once,TGTGCCAGCAGCGTAGGGGGGCTTGGCAATCAGCCCCAGCATTTT,CASSVGGLGNQPQHF
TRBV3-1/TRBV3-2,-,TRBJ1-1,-,TGTGCCAGCAGCCTTCGCGGGGATTACATGAACACTGAAGCTTTCTTT,CASSLRGDYMNTEAFF
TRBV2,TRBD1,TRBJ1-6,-,TGTGCCAGCAGGGATATGACAGGGGGTAACTCACCCCTCCACTTT,CASRDMTGGNSPLHF
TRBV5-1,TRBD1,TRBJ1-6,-,TGCGCCAGCAGCTTGGGGACAGGGAGCTCCTATAATTCACCCCTCCACTTT,CASSLGTGSSYNSPLHF
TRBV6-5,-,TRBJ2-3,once,TGTGCCAGCAGTTTCCTCCCGGGAAGCGAGACGCAGTATTTT,CASSFLPGSETQYF
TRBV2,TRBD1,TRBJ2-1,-,TGTGCCAGCAGATTACGGGACAGGGGGATCGATGAGCAGTTCTTC,CASRLRDRGIDEQFF
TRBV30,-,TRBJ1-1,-,TGTGCCTGGAGTGTGCTCCACATGAACACTGAAGCTTTCTTT,CAWSVLHMNTEAFF
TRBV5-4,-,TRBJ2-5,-,TGTGCCAGCAGCGACCGGGACACCCAAGAGACCCAGTACTTC,CASSDRDTQETQYF
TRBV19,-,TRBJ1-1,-,TGTGCCAGTAGTATAAATGGAGGGGTGAACACTGAAGCTTTCTTT,CASSINGGVNTEAFF
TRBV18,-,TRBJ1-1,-,TGTGCCAGCTCACAAAGGGGGGGGGACACTGAAGCTTTCTTT,CASSQRGGDTEAFF
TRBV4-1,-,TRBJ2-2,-,TGCGCCAGCAGCACCCGGACACAAAATCCCACAACCGGGGAGCTGTTTTTT,CASSTRTQNPTTGELFF
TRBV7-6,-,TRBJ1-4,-,TGTGCCAGCAGCTTGACAGGCCCAAATGAAAAACTGTTTTTT,CASSLTGPNEKLFF
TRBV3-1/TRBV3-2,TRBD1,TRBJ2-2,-,TGTGCCAGCACCTACGGGGACAGAGTCACAACCGGGGAGCTGTTTTTT,CASTYGDRVTTGELFF
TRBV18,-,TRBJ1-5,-,TGTGCCAGCTCAGGGAGAAATCAGCCCCAGCATTTT,CASSGRNQPQHF
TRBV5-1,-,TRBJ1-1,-,TGCGCCACCCCTAGGACGGGATTT,CATPRTGF
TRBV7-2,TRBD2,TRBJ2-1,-,TGTGCCAGCAGCTTATCCGGGACTAGGGTTTTCTTC,CASSLSGTRVFF